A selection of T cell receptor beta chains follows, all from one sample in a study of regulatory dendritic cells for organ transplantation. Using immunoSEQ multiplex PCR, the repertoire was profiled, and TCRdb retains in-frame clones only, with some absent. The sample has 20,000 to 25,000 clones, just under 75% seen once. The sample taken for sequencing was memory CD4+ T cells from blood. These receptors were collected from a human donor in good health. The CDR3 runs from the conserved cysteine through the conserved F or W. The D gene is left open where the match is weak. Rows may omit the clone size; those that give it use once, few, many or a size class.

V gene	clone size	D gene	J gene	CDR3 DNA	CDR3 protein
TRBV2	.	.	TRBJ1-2	TGTGCCAGCAGTGAAGAGAGGCGGAGGGGAGCGAACTATGGCTACACCTTC	CASSEERRRGANYGYTF
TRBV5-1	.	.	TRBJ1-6	TGCGCCAGCAGCTTGGGTCAGGCAGCCTCACCCCTCCACTTT	CASSLGQAASPLHF
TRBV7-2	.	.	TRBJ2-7	TGTGCCAGCAGCTTATCCGGGGGCTCCTACGAGCAGTACTTC	CASSLSGGSYEQYF
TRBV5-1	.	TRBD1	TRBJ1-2	TGCGCCAGCAGCTTACAGGGGGCCAACTATGGCTACACCTTC	CASSLQGANYGYTF
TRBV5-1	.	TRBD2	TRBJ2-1	TGCGCCAGTGAGCGGGGGGGATACAATGAGCAGTTCTTC	CASERGGYNEQFF
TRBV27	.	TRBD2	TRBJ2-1	TGTGCCAGCAGGTCCGGGGGGGCCTCCTACAATGAGCAGTTCTTC	CASRSGGASYNEQFF
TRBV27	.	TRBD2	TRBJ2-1	TGTGCCAGCAGTTTCTTAGCGGGGGACCCGTTCTTC	CASSFLAGDPFF
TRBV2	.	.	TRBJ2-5	TGTGCCAGCAGTGTATACAGGCAAGAGACCCAGTACTTC	CASSVYRQETQYF
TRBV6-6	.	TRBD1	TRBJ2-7	TGTGCCAGCAGTTACTCGAGGTCAGGGGGCTCCGAGCAGTACTTC	CASSYSRSGGSEQYF
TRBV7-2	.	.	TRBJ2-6	TGTGCCAGCAGCTTAGGAGGTGCCGGGGGGGCCAACGTCCTGACTTTC	CASSLGGAGGANVLTF
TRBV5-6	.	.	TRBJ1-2	TGTGCCAGCAGCTTCGGGCAGGGTAAAGGCTACACCTTC	CASSFGQGKGYTF
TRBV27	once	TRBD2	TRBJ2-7	TGTGCCAGCAGAGGGGCGGTAGCGGGGCACGGCGAGCAGTACTTC	CASRGAVAGHGEQYF
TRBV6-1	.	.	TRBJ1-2	TGTGCCAGCAGTGAAGAGAGGATTAGAGGCTACACCTTC	CASSEERIRGYTF
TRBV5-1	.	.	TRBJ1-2	TGCGCCAGCAGCTCCTCCGGGACACAGAACTATGGCTACACCTTC	CASSSSGTQNYGYTF
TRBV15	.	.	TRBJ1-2	TGTGCCACCAGCAGACCCAAGGGGACTAATGGCTACACCTTC	CATSRPKGTNGYTF
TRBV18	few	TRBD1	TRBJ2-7	TGTGCCAGCTCACCAGTGTACGACAGGGACGAGCAGTACTTC	CASSPVYDRDEQYF
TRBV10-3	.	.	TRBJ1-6	TGTGCCATCCGGAGGGAGGGAAAGTTCGATTCACCCCTCCACTTT	CAIRREGKFDSPLHF
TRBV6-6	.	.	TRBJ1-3	TGTGCCAGCAGTTACGGGGGGGGGAGCTCTGGAAACACCATATATTTT	CASSYGGGSSGNTIYF
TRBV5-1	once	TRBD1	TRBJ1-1	TGCGCCAGCAGCGGCCGGACAGGGCCCAAGGACACTGAAGCTTTCTTT	CASSGRTGPKDTEAFF
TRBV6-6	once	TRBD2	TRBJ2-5	TGTGCCAGCAGAACCGGGGGGGGTGTTATCTTGGAGACCCAGTACTTC	CASRTGGGVILETQYF
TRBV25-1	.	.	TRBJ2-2	TGTGCCAGCAGTGGACTAGCGAACACCGGGGAGCTGTTTTTT	CASSGLANTGELFF
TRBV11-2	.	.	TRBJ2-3	TGTGCCAGCAGCTTAGACTTCTCCTACACAGATACGCAGTATTTT	CASSLDFSYTDTQYF
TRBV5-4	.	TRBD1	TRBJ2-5	TGTGCCAGCAGCGTCCTAAACCGGGGACAGCAAGAGACCCAGTACTTC	CASSVLNRGQQETQYF
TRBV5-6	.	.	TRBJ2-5	TGTGCCAGCAGCTTGCGGGAGACCCAGTACTTC	CASSLRETQYF
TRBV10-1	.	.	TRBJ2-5	TGCGCCAGCAGTGAAAACAGGTCCCAAGAGACCCAGTACTTC	CASSENRSQETQYF
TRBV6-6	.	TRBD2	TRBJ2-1	TGTGCCAGCAGTTACTGGACTAGCGAGCAGTTCTTC	CASSYWTSEQFF
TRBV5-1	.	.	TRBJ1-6	TGCGCCAGCAGGGGCGCAGATAATTCACCCCTCCACTTT	CASRGADNSPLHF